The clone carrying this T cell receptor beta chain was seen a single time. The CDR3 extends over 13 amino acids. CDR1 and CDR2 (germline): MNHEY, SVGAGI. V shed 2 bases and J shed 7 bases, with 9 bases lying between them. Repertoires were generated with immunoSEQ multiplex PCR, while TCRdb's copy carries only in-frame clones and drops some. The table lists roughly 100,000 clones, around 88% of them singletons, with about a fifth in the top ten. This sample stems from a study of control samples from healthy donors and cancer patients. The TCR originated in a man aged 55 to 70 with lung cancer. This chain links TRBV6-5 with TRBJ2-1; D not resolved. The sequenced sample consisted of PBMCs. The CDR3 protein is CASSYRQVNEQFF. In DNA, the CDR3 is TGTGCCAGCAGTTACCGCCAGGTGAATGAGCAGTTCTTC.